The rows below give T cell receptor beta chains drawn from one sample of a study of T cells expressing NK-cell markers. TCRdb reprocessed the 5' RACE reads, keeping one entry per CDR3 protein, no DNA. The sample table sets out 350,000 to 450,000 distinct CDR3 sequences. Material for sequencing was blood T cells: a sorted CD56 or NKG2C T cell subset, CD4+ or CD8+ T cells, or bulk PBMC T cells (not recorded which). The receptors shown here come from a man between 18 and 69 years old in good health. Both conserved end residues are part of each CDR3.

>TRBJ2-3|TRBV20-1
CSAEAGGGVTDTQYF
>TRBJ1-2|TRBV6-1
CASSDRETYTF
>TRBJ2-5|TRBV21-1
CASRKPGQGVVETQYF
>TRBJ2-7|TRBV12-3/TRBV12-4
CASSPIAGGYEQYF
>TRBJ2-3|TRBV11-2
CASSLGRGGRTDTQYF
>TRBJ2-6|TRBV9
CASSDVLRQLLTF
>TRBJ2-1|TRBV11-2
CASSQSGFGEQFF
>TRBJ1-2|TRBV3-1
CASSQVQGLGYGYTF
>TRBJ2-7|TRBV4-1
CASSQLDSYEQYF
>TRBJ2-7|TRBV28
CASSWVAQGGQYF
>TRBJ2-6|TRBV29-1
CSVNWSGANVLTF
>TRBJ2-1|TRBV20-1
CSAKQDRRGKYNEQFF
>TRBJ1-6|TRBV2
CASSEGEPTYSPLHF
>TRBJ2-5|TRBV7-9
CASSAVGQETQYF
>TRBJ2-5|TRBV5-4
CASSLSIGEGETQYF
>TRBJ2-4|TRBV2
CASRPTGRNIQYF
>TRBJ1-2|TRBV7-9
CASSLRDGRRGYTF
>TRBJ2-2|TRBV2
CASSEVAGRAGELFF
>TRBJ2-6|TRBV12-3/TRBV12-4
CASSPGLRSGANVLTF
>TRBJ1-5|TRBV12-3/TRBV12-4
CASSLGRYSNQPQHF
>TRBJ2-6|TRBV5-1
CASSGTGGANVLTF
>TRBJ2-7|TRBV5-6
CASSRPLGEQYF
>TRBJ1-1|TRBV7-2
CASNVQGADTEAFF
>TRBJ1-5|TRBV7-8
CASSLGEGTPQHF
>TRBJ1-6|TRBV7-2
CASSPNSANSPLHF
>TRBJ2-5|TRBV6-2/TRBV6-3
CASSYSSRIDWGRETQYF
>TRBJ1-1|TRBV19
CASLPDTPRGAFF
>TRBJ2-2|TRBV5-1
CASAKTVNTGELFF
>TRBJ2-3|TRBV21-1
CASSKDRVPDTQYF
>TRBJ2-7|TRBV5-5
CASSSDLDWGFYEQYF
>TRBJ2-7|TRBV5-6
CASSLRFQNEQYF
>TRBJ1-2|TRBV5-5
CASSPESLHGYTF
>TRBJ2-7|TRBV7-2
CASSLGNTGDGFYEQYF
>TRBJ2-3|TRBV6-5
CASSYLPGQGTDTQYF
>TRBJ2-5|TRBV12-3/TRBV12-4
CASRRTEGGETQYF
>TRBJ1-4|TRBV6-5
CASSYGTGAEEKLFF